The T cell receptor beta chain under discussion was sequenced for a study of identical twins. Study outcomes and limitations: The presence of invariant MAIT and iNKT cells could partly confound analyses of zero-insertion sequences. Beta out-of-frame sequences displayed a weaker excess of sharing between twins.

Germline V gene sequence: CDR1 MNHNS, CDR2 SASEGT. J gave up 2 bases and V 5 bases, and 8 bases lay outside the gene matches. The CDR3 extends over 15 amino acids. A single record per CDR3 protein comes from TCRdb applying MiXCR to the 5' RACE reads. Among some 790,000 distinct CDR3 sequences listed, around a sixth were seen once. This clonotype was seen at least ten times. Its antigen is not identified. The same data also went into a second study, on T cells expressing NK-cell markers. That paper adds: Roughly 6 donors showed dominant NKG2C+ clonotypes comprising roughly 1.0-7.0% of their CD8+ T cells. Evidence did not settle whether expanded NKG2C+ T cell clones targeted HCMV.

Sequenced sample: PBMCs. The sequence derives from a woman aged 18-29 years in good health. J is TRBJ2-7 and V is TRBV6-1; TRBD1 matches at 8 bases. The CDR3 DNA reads TGTGCCAGCAGTCCCGGACAGGGAAGGGCCTACGAGCAGTACTTC. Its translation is CASSPGQGRAYEQYF.